Following are 30 T cell receptor beta chains from one sample sequenced in a study of blood T cell repertoires in COVID-19. Produced via immunoSEQ multiplex PCR; TCRdb's table is partial and in-frame only. The table includes about 140,000 clones, approximately 80% detected once. Sample: peripheral blood. The receptors here all came from a human donor in a cohort sampled during active COVID-19.

V usage is TRBV27 and J usage is TRBJ2-1; 7 bases are shared with TRBD2. J lost 4 bases, V lost 5 bases, and 14 bases had no gene match. The CDR3 is made up of 17 amino acids. Per the germline V gene, CDR1 is MNHEY and CDR2 is SMNVEV (reference sequence). The CDR3 region has the DNA TGTGCCAGCAGTCCCAGAGGTGGCGGGAGTTTTTACAATGAGCAGTTCTTC. Amino acids: CASSPRGGGSFYNEQFF.

This clone was found a few times. The chain joins TRBV18 to TRBJ1-5, with 9 bases matching TRBD1. The germline CDR1 and CDR2 sequences are KGHSH and LQKENI. V gave up 5 bases and J gave up 4 bases; unmatched junction bases: 12. The CDR3 sequence is 17 residues long. The CDR3 nucleotides are TGTGCCAGCTCATCGGGACAGGGCGGAATTGGTAATCAGCCCCAGCATTTT. Amino acid sequence: CASSSGQGGIGNQPQHF.

This clone occurred once. The gene calls are TRBV7-3 and TRBJ2-2; 11 bases fit TRBD1. Germline-derived CDR1 and CDR2 are SGHTA and FQGTGA. The CDR3 loop spans 15 amino acids. V lost 5 bases, J lost 5 bases, and 4 bases stayed unmatched. The CDR3 protein is CASSKDRGRTGELFF. CDR3 bases: TGTGCCAGCAGCAAGGACAGGGGGCGGACCGGGGAGCTGTTTTTT.

This chain connects TRBV5-1 to TRBJ2-6; perhaps TRBD1 as D (5 bases). Germline CDR1 and CDR2: SGHRS and YFSETQ. V lost 4 bases, J lost 2 bases, and 10 bases lay in between. This CDR3 is 15 amino acids long. This chain's CDR3 is CASSPDSPGANVLTF. CDR3 in DNA: TGCGCCAGCAGCCCCGACAGCCCTGGGGCCAACGTCCTGACTTTC.

The gene calls are TRBV9 and TRBJ2-3; the match to TRBD1 covers 7 bases. With V trimmed by 2 bases and J by 3 bases, 6 bases remained unmatched. Germline V CDR1 and CDR2: SGDLS, YYNGEE. The length of the CDR3 is 15 residues. In DNA form, the CDR3 reads TGTGCCAGCAGCGTTCGACAGGGAGAAACAGATACGCAGTATTTT. It yields the protein CASSVRQGETDTQYF.

This sequence joins TRBV18 and TRBJ2-4, with 8 bases that match TRBD1. Germline V lookup: CDR1 KGHSH, CDR2 LQKENI. V shed 3 bases, J shed 4 bases, and the junction held 5 bases outside the gene matches. This CDR3 spans 15 amino acids. DNA for the CDR3: TGTGCCAGCTCACCGTTGGGGACAGGAAAAAACATTCAGTACTTC. Protein: CASSPLGTGKNIQYF.

The chain recombines TRBV7-9 with TRBJ1-2, with TRBD1 as a possible D gene (5 bases). The CDR3 totals 15 residues. With 5 bases removed from V and 4 bases from J, the gap between germline ends came to 17 bases. Per the germline V gene, CDR1 is SEHNR and CDR2 is FQNEAQ (reference sequence). CDR3 sequence: CASSPQGGSTYGYTF. DNA of the CDR3: TGTGCCAGCAGCCCCCAGGGTGGATCAACCTATGGCTACACCTTC.

The genes are TRBV9 and TRBJ2-1; TRBD2 aligns across 12 bases. The CDR3 covers 16 residues. Germline V gene lookup returns CDR1 SGDLS and CDR2 YYNGEE. Unmatched junction bases numbered 6, after V lost 4 bases and J lost 4 bases. The CDR3 spells CASSLGLAGGYNEQFF. CDR3 coding DNA: TGTGCCAGCAGCCTAGGGCTAGCGGGAGGGTACAATGAGCAGTTCTTC.

CDR3 nucleotides: TGTGCCAGCTGGGATCAGGGTCGACACGAGCAGTACTTC. Protein product: CASWDQGRHEQYF. The chain has TRBV5-4 and TRBJ2-7; D might be TRBD1 (5 bases). CDR1 is SGHNT, CDR2 YYREEE, per germline (reference sequence). Trimming left V 7 bases short and J 5 bases short, with 16 bases between. The CDR3 contains 13 residues.

The count of this clone is one. The gene calls are TRBV18 and TRBJ2-7; the match to TRBD1 covers 9 bases. Germline lookup yields CDR1 KGHSH and CDR2 LQKENI. The CDR3 consists of 14 residues. The V and J ends lost 5 bases and 6 bases, in that order; junction bases with no gene match: 8. The CDR3 is CASSTGGQGTEQYF. CDR3 coding DNA: TGTGCCAGCTCAACGGGGGGACAGGGAACCGAGCAGTACTTC.

The chain uses TRBV15 and TRBJ2-7; weak D call: TRBD1 (5 bases). V was clipped by 5 bases and J by 0 bases, with 14 bases between them. CDR1 is LNHNV and CDR2 is YYDKDF in the germline V gene (reference sequence). This CDR3 has 15 amino acids. The CDR3 sequence: CATSPMATASYEQYF. The DNA of the CDR3 is TGTGCCACCAGCCCTATGGCGACAGCCTCCTACGAGCAGTACTTC.

The rearrangement joins TRBV3-1 (or the pseudogene TRBV3-2) to TRBJ2-7, with TRBD1 matching over 7 bases. CDR1 and CDR2 (germline): LGHDT, YNNKEL (reference sequence). V shed 6 bases, J shed 3 bases, and the junction held 11 bases outside the gene matches. The CDR3 is made up of 15 amino acids. The CDR3 here is CASRQGVTLNYEQYF. The CDR3, as DNA: TGTGCCAGCAGGCAGGGGGTGACACTGAACTACGAGCAGTACTTC.

The rearrangement uses TRBV7-3 and TRBJ2-2, with 9 bases matching TRBD2. In germline, CDR1 is SGHTA, CDR2 FQGTGA. The CDR3 runs 15 residues. With 8 bases clipped from V and 2 bases from J, the junction kept 6 bases outside the gene matches. DNA of the CDR3: TGTGCCAGCGGCAGGCGGGAGGGTAACACCGGGGAGCTGTTTTTT. As protein: CASGRREGNTGELFF. Full variable domain (remainder filled in from reference TRBV7-3 and TRBJ2-2): GAGVSQTPSNKVTEKGKYVELRCDPISGHTALYWYRQSLGQGPEFLIYFQGTGAADDSGLPNDRFFAVRPEGSVSTLKIQRTERGDSAVYLCASGRREGNTGELFFGEGSRLTVL.

This rearrangement joins TRBV2 to TRBJ1-5, with TRBD1 identical over 7 bases. The germline V gene encodes CDR1 SNHLY and CDR2 FYNNEI. The CDR3 extends over 14 amino acids. V lost 8 bases to trimming and J lost 7 bases; unmatched junction nucleotides: 11. Here the CDR3 DNA reads TGTGCCAGCCTCGACAGGGCGCAGAACCAGCCCCAGCATTTT. Protein sequence: CASLDRAQNQPQHF.

V is TRBV6-1 and J is TRBJ2-3; TRBD2 matches 9 bases. The CDR3 is made up of 17 amino acids. J lost 2 bases, V lost 2 bases, and 8 bases had no gene match. Looked up from germline, CDR1 is MNHNS and CDR2 is SASEGT. The CDR3 reads CASSERPSGTYTDTQYF. The CDR3 DNA is TGTGCCAGCAGTGAAAGGCCTAGCGGGACTTACACAGATACGCAGTATTTT.

This rearrangement joins TRBV27 to TRBJ1-4, with D perhaps TRBD1 (5 bases). The germline V gene encodes CDR1 MNHEY and CDR2 SMNVEV (reference sequence). The germline V and J ends were trimmed by 3 bases and 7 bases, with 12 bases remaining between them. This CDR3 region has 14 residues. The CDR3 region is CASSLGLGAEKLFF. The DNA for the CDR3 is TGTGCCAGCAGTTTGGGACTCGGGGCTGAAAAACTGTTTTTT.

The V call is TRBV5-1, the J call TRBJ2-5, with 7 bases fitting TRBD2. Trimming took 0 bases from V and 5 from J; bases not matched to a gene: 4. The CDR3 extends over 14 amino acids. Germline V lookup: CDR1 SGHRS, CDR2 YFSETQ. The CDR3 DNA sequence: TGCGCCAGCAGCTTGGCCTTGGGGGGGGAGACCCAGTACTTC. This sequence encodes CASSLALGGETQYF. Using reference TRBV5-1 and TRBJ2-5 for the parts outside the CDR3, the full variable domain is KAGVTQTPRYLIKTRGQQVTLSCSPISGHRSVSWYQQTPGQGLQFLFEYFSETQRNKGNFPGRFSGRQFSNSRSEMNVSTLELGDSALYLCASSLALGGETQYFGPGTRLLVL.

The sample holds one count of this clone. The chain combines TRBV2 with TRBJ2-7, with 7 bases lining up with TRBD2. Germline-derived CDR1 and CDR2 are SNHLY and FYNNEI. CDR3 size: 14 residues. J was trimmed by 0 bases and V by 7 bases; bases with no gene match: 6. The CDR3 spells CASTESSGSYEQYF. The CDR3, as DNA: TGTGCCAGCACGGAATCTAGCGGCTCCTACGAGCAGTACTTC.

The V and J genes are TRBV15 and TRBJ2-5; a possible D gene is TRBD1 (5 bases). CDR1 and CDR2 (germline): LNHNV, YYDKDF (reference sequence). CDR3 size: 14 residues. V was cut by 0 bases and J by 5 bases, with 10 bases left in between. CDR3 DNA: TGTGCCACCAGCAGAGACCGGACACGGGAGACCCAGTACTTC. It yields the protein CATSRDRTRETQYF.

This chain links TRBV19 with TRBJ2-7; 8 bases are shared with TRBD1. CDR3 length: 15 residues. Losses at the gene ends were 8 bases for V and 6 bases for J; bases not matched to a gene: 15. CDR1 is LNHDA and CDR2 is SQIVND in the germline V gene (reference sequence). Here the CDR3 reads CASAKPGQVSGEQYF. The CDR3 nucleotides read TGTGCCAGTGCGAAACCGGGACAGGTCTCTGGCGAGCAGTACTTC.

The chain combines TRBV19 with TRBJ1-1, with 7 bases lining up with TRBD1. J gave up 7 bases and V 7 bases, and 12 bases lay outside the gene matches. CDR3 length: 14 amino acids. The germline V gene encodes CDR1 LNHDA and CDR2 SQIVND (reference sequence). In DNA form, the CDR3 reads TGTGCCAGTAAACTTAGACAGGGAATGAATGAAGCTTTCTTT. Translated: CASKLRQGMNEAFF.

This clone was detected only once. The chain has TRBV19 and TRBJ2-5; 10 bases fit TRBD1. Germline CDR1 and CDR2: LNHDA and SQIVND (reference sequence). There are 16 residues in the CDR3. J gave up 5 bases and V 5 bases, and 11 bases lay outside the gene matches. The CDR3 here is CASSAAGTGDGETQYF. CDR3 DNA: TGTGCCAGTAGTGCAGCCGGGACAGGGGATGGGGAGACCCAGTACTTC.

The rearrangement uses TRBV13 and TRBJ1-5; no definite D call. CDR3 length: 13 amino acids. V dropped 2 bases and J dropped 5 bases, with 7 bases sitting between them. Germline V gives CDR1 PRHDT, CDR2 FYEKMQ (reference sequence). The CDR3 DNA follows: TGTGCCAGCAGCTTATTCCGGGATCAGCCCCAGCATTTT. Amino acids: CASSLFRDQPQHF.

The chain couples TRBV29-1 to TRBJ2-5, with D perhaps matching TRBD2 (6 bases). This CDR3 contains 14 residues. Germline V gene sequence: CDR1 SQVTM, CDR2 ANQGSEA. Between the trimmed V and J ends, which lost 6 bases and 5 bases, there was a span of 19 bases. CDR3 sequence (DNA): TGCAGCGTGCTGGGAGGCCAGGTGGGGGAGACCCAGTACTTC. Its translation is CSVLGGQVGETQYF.

The rearrangement uses TRBV6-5 and TRBJ2-7, with D hard to call. Trimming shortened V by 1 base and J by 6 bases, and 4 bases separated the two germline ends. From germline, CDR1 is MNHEY and CDR2 SVGAGI. This CDR3 is 11 amino acids long. CDR3 DNA sequence: TGTGCCAGCAGTTACTTATCCGAGCAGTACTTC. It encodes CASSYLSEQYF.

In its sample, this clone was seen once. The chain is built from TRBV7-9 and TRBJ2-3, with TRBD2 matching 8 bases. V lost 4 bases, J lost 0 bases, and 3 bases stayed unmatched. Germline V gives CDR1 SEHNR, CDR2 FQNEAQ (reference sequence). The CDR3 is made up of 15 amino acids. The CDR3 here is CASSSGGQSTDTQYF. The CDR3 coding sequence is TGTGCCAGCAGCTCGGGGGGGCAGAGCACAGATACGCAGTATTTT.

The chain has TRBV27 and TRBJ2-2, with TRBD2 identical over 8 bases. V lost 8 bases to trimming and J lost 6 bases; unmatched junction nucleotides: 8. In germline, CDR1 is MNHEY, CDR2 SMNVEV (reference sequence). The CDR3 is made up of 14 amino acids. In DNA, the CDR3 is TGTGCCAGCGGAGTAGCGGGATGGGCCGGGGAGCTGTTTTTT. Translation: CASGVAGWAGELFF.

This rearrangement joins TRBV7-2 to TRBJ1-2; 7 bases are a match to TRBD1. V lost 5 bases and J lost 4; bases outside the gene matches: 10. The germline V gene encodes CDR1 SGHTA and CDR2 FQGNSA. The length of the CDR3 is 15 residues. CDR3 residues: CASSLQGDDSYGYTF. CDR3 coding DNA: TGTGCCAGCAGCCTCCAGGGGGATGATAGCTATGGCTACACCTTC.

The chain links TRBV4-1 to TRBJ2-7, with 8 nucleotides matching TRBD2. V lost 2 bases, J lost 2 bases, and 11 bases stayed unmatched. CDR1 and CDR2 (germline): MGHRA, YSYEKL. The CDR3 is 17 residues long. CDR3 nucleotides: TGCGCCAGCAGCCAATACGCTACTAGCGGTATCGCCTACGAGCAGTACTTC. Translating it yields CASSQYATSGIAYEQYF.

The gene calls are TRBV27 and TRBJ1-3; tentatively, D is TRBD1 (5 bases). Germline V gives CDR1 MNHEY, CDR2 SMNVEV (reference sequence). The CDR3 is 13 amino acids. V gave up 4 bases and J gave up 3 bases, with 7 bases separating them. CDR3 coding DNA: TGTGCCAGCAGTTACAGGATTGGAAACACCATATATTTT. It codes for CASSYRIGNTIYF.